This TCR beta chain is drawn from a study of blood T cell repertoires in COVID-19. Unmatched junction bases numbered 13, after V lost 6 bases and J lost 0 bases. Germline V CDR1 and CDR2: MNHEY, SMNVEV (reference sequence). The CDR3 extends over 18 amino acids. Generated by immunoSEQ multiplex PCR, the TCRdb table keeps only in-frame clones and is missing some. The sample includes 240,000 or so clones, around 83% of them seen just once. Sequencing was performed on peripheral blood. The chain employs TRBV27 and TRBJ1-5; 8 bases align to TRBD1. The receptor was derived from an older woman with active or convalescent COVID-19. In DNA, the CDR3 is TGTGCCAGCAGCACACGAGGATACAGGGGGAATAGCAATCAGCCCCAGCATTTT. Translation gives CASSTRGYRGNSNQPQHF.